The rows below give T cell receptor beta chains drawn from one sample of a study of blood T cell repertoires in COVID-19. Assay: immunoSEQ multiplex PCR; the TCRdb copy retains only in-frame clones and omits some. The sample holds 30,000 to 40,000 clones, 80% to 90% seen once. Sequenced input: peripheral blood. These receptors were obtained from a woman over 75 with active or convalescent COVID-19. The CDR3 runs from the conserved cysteine through the conserved F or W. A D gene is named only where the DNA matches it firmly. Expanded clones get a size class; other rows say once, few or many, or leave the size out.

v_gene: TRBV2; abundance: .; j_gene: TRBJ1-2; d_gene: .; CDR3nt: TGTGCCAGCAGTATTCAGGGTACCTACCTTATTAACTATGGCTACACCTTC; CDR3aa: CASSIQGTYLINYGYTF
v_gene: TRBV19; abundance: .; j_gene: TRBJ1-5; d_gene: TRBD1; CDR3nt: TGTGCCAGTAGTACCCTGGACAGGAGCCGGGTGCCGCCCCAGCATTTT; CDR3aa: CASSTLDRSRVPPQHF
v_gene: TRBV14; abundance: .; j_gene: TRBJ2-1; d_gene: .; CDR3nt: TGTGCCAGCAGCCAAGATCGGGGCAGGGGCAATGAGCAGTTCTTC; CDR3aa: CASSQDRGRGNEQFF
v_gene: TRBV21-1; abundance: .; j_gene: TRBJ2-4; d_gene: .; CDR3nt: TGTGCCAGCAGCACTTGGCCCCGGGACAGATCTTGGATCCAAAACATTCAGTACTTC; CDR3aa: CASSTWPRDRSWIQNIQYF
v_gene: TRBV7-9; abundance: .; j_gene: TRBJ2-5; d_gene: .; CDR3nt: TGTGCCAGCAGCCCCCACGGAGAGACCCAGTACTTC; CDR3aa: CASSPHGETQYF
v_gene: TRBV2; abundance: .; j_gene: TRBJ1-6; d_gene: .; CDR3nt: TGTGCCAGCAGTTTGACAGTGGGTAATTCACCCCTCCACTTT; CDR3aa: CASSLTVGNSPLHF
v_gene: TRBV5-4; abundance: .; j_gene: TRBJ1-6; d_gene: TRBD1; CDR3nt: TGTGCCAGCAGCTACGACAGGGGTTCACCCCTCCACTTT; CDR3aa: CASSYDRGSPLHF
v_gene: TRBV27; abundance: .; j_gene: TRBJ2-3; d_gene: TRBD2; CDR3nt: TGTGCCAGCCATAGCGGGTCTAGCACAGATACGCAGTATTTT; CDR3aa: CASHSGSSTDTQYF
v_gene: TRBV5-1; abundance: once; j_gene: TRBJ2-1; d_gene: TRBD2; CDR3nt: TGCGCCAGCAGCTTATCTAGCGGGAGCTATGAGCAGTTCTTC; CDR3aa: CASSLSSGSYEQFF
v_gene: TRBV3-1/TRBV3-2; abundance: .; j_gene: TRBJ1-2; d_gene: TRBD1; CDR3nt: TGTGCCAGCAGCAACAGGGGAGCTAACTATGGCTACACCTTC; CDR3aa: CASSNRGANYGYTF
v_gene: TRBV6-5; abundance: .; j_gene: TRBJ1-6; d_gene: TRBD1; CDR3nt: TGTGCCAGCAATAAACAGGGGATGGGTTCACCCCTCCACTTT; CDR3aa: CASNKQGMGSPLHF
v_gene: TRBV11-2; abundance: .; j_gene: TRBJ1-5; d_gene: .; CDR3nt: TGTGCCAGCGAGGCGGACATACACGGGCAGCCCCAGCATTTT; CDR3aa: CASEADIHGQPQHF
v_gene: TRBV23-1; abundance: .; j_gene: TRBJ1-1; d_gene: .; CDR3nt: TGCGCCAGCAGTCAATCGATGGTTTCTCGGGAAGCTTTCTTT; CDR3aa: CASSQSMVSREAFF
v_gene: TRBV5-1; abundance: once; j_gene: TRBJ2-1; d_gene: TRBD2; CDR3nt: TGCGCCAGCAGTAGACTAGCGGGAGACAATGAGCAGTTCTTC; CDR3aa: CASSRLAGDNEQFF
v_gene: TRBV6-2/TRBV6-3; abundance: .; j_gene: TRBJ2-3; d_gene: TRBD2; CDR3nt: TGTGCCAGCAGTTACCCGAACCCGGGACTAGCGGGAGGGGAGGACACAGATACGCAGTATTTT; CDR3aa: CASSYPNPGLAGGEDTDTQYF
v_gene: TRBV28; abundance: .; j_gene: TRBJ2-7; d_gene: .; CDR3nt: TGTGCCAGCAGTAGACCAACGGGGGAGCAGTACTTC; CDR3aa: CASSRPTGEQYF
v_gene: TRBV5-1; abundance: .; j_gene: TRBJ1-2; d_gene: .; CDR3nt: TGCGCCAGCAGCTTGAACGGGAACTATGGCTACACCTTC; CDR3aa: CASSLNGNYGYTF
v_gene: TRBV29-1; abundance: .; j_gene: TRBJ2-3; d_gene: TRBD1; CDR3nt: TGCAGCGTCCGAGGACAGGCGGCCCATACGCAGTATTTT; CDR3aa: CSVRGQAAHTQYF
v_gene: TRBV13; abundance: .; j_gene: TRBJ1-6; d_gene: .; CDR3nt: TGTGCCAGCAGCGACAGACACAATTCACCCCTCCACTTT; CDR3aa: CASSDRHNSPLHF
v_gene: TRBV15; abundance: .; j_gene: TRBJ2-1; d_gene: TRBD2; CDR3nt: TGTGCCACCAGCAGGACGCTAGCGGGAGTGATGGGTGAGCAGTTCTTC; CDR3aa: CATSRTLAGVMGEQFF
v_gene: TRBV13; abundance: .; j_gene: TRBJ1-3; d_gene: TRBD1; CDR3nt: TGTGCCAGCAGCTCCCGCAGGGGGGACACCATATATTTT; CDR3aa: CASSSRRGDTIYF
v_gene: TRBV5-1; abundance: .; j_gene: TRBJ1-6; d_gene: .; CDR3nt: TGCGCCAGCAGCAGCACGACGGCGGGGGGCTATAATTCACCCCTCCACTTT; CDR3aa: CASSSTTAGGYNSPLHF
v_gene: TRBV30; abundance: .; j_gene: TRBJ1-5; d_gene: .; CDR3nt: TGTGCCTGGAGTGTAGCGAGTGCTCTATATAGCAATCAGCCCCAGCATTTT; CDR3aa: CAWSVASALYSNQPQHF
v_gene: TRBV6-5; abundance: .; j_gene: TRBJ1-1; d_gene: .; CDR3nt: TGTGCCACCCGAGGGCAGGCGAATGAGTGGACTGAAGCTTTCTTT; CDR3aa: CATRGQANEWTEAFF
v_gene: TRBV3-1/TRBV3-2; abundance: .; j_gene: TRBJ2-1; d_gene: .; CDR3nt: TGTGCCAGCAGCCGCCGGTCCTACAATGAGCAGTTCTTC; CDR3aa: CASSRRSYNEQFF
v_gene: TRBV12-3/TRBV12-4; abundance: .; j_gene: TRBJ1-2; d_gene: .; CDR3nt: TGTGCCAGCAGCCGTGGTCAGTCCTATGGCTACACCTTC; CDR3aa: CASSRGQSYGYTF
v_gene: TRBV19; abundance: .; j_gene: TRBJ1-3; d_gene: TRBD1; CDR3nt: TGTGCCAGTTCGGGACAGGGAGGAAACACCATATATTTT; CDR3aa: CASSGQGGNTIYF
v_gene: TRBV29-1; abundance: .; j_gene: TRBJ1-2; d_gene: .; CDR3nt: TGCAGCGTTGAGAAGGGGAACTATGGCTACACCTTC; CDR3aa: CSVEKGNYGYTF
v_gene: TRBV19; abundance: .; j_gene: TRBJ1-2; d_gene: TRBD1; CDR3nt: TGTGCCAGTACCACGGACAGGGCCGGCTACACCTTC; CDR3aa: CASTTDRAGYTF
v_gene: TRBV7-2; abundance: .; j_gene: TRBJ1-5; d_gene: .; CDR3nt: TGTGCCAGCAGCTTATGGGCCAATCAGCCCCAGCATTTT; CDR3aa: CASSLWANQPQHF
v_gene: TRBV2; abundance: .; j_gene: TRBJ1-3; d_gene: .; CDR3nt: TGTGCCAGCAGCGCACAGGAGAACTCTGGAAACACCATATATTTT; CDR3aa: CASSAQENSGNTIYF
v_gene: TRBV5-5; abundance: .; j_gene: TRBJ1-1; d_gene: .; CDR3nt: TGTGCCAGCAGCGACCCAGGCGGGAGCACTGAAGCTTTCTTT; CDR3aa: CASSDPGGSTEAFF
v_gene: TRBV5-4; abundance: .; j_gene: TRBJ1-2; d_gene: TRBD1; CDR3nt: TGTGCCAGCAGCTTGCACCAAGACAGGGGGAGCGGCTACACCTTC; CDR3aa: CASSLHQDRGSGYTF
v_gene: TRBV5-1; abundance: .; j_gene: TRBJ1-1; d_gene: .; CDR3nt: TGCGCCAGCAGACCAGACAACCCCGATACTGAAGCTTTCTTT; CDR3aa: CASRPDNPDTEAFF
v_gene: TRBV5-4; abundance: .; j_gene: TRBJ2-4; d_gene: TRBD1; CDR3nt: TGTGCCAGCAGCTTGGAGGCACAGGGGCCAAACATTCAGTACTTC; CDR3aa: CASSLEAQGPNIQYF
v_gene: TRBV18; abundance: .; j_gene: TRBJ2-3; d_gene: TRBD1; CDR3nt: TGTGCCAGCTCACCCCCGACAGGGGGCCTCACAGATACGCAGTATTTT; CDR3aa: CASSPPTGGLTDTQYF
v_gene: TRBV7-2; abundance: .; j_gene: TRBJ2-7; d_gene: TRBD1; CDR3nt: TGTGCCAGCAGCTTAGTCGGGACAGGGCGCGAGCAGTACTTC; CDR3aa: CASSLVGTGREQYF
v_gene: TRBV20-1; abundance: .; j_gene: TRBJ2-3; d_gene: .; CDR3nt: TGCAGTGCTAGTCGGCGGGTGGAAGATACGCAGTATTTT; CDR3aa: CSASRRVEDTQYF
v_gene: TRBV4-1; abundance: .; j_gene: TRBJ2-3; d_gene: .; CDR3nt: TGCGCCAGCAGCCAAGATCTAGGGACTGGCTCTAGCACAGATACGCAGTATTTT; CDR3aa: CASSQDLGTGSSTDTQYF
v_gene: TRBV9; abundance: .; j_gene: TRBJ2-3; d_gene: TRBD2; CDR3nt: TGTGCCAGCAGCGTAGCTTGGGGCGGGGGGTCCACAGATACGCAGTATTTT; CDR3aa: CASSVAWGGGSTDTQYF
v_gene: TRBV5-1; abundance: .; j_gene: TRBJ2-2; d_gene: .; CDR3nt: TGCGCCTCACAGGCGGGGGCCGTAGGCACCGGGGAGCTGTTTTTT; CDR3aa: CASQAGAVGTGELFF
v_gene: TRBV5-4; abundance: once; j_gene: TRBJ2-4; d_gene: TRBD2; CDR3nt: TGTGCCAGCAGCTTAGGTAGCGGGGGGGACAAAAACATTCAGTACTTC; CDR3aa: CASSLGSGGDKNIQYF